This is a list of T cell receptor beta chains from one sample in a study of T cells in Graves' hyperthyroidism and ophthalmopathy. From the multiplex PCR reads, TCRdb called clonotypes with MiXCR, one entry per CDR3 protein. In the table there are 450,000 to 650,000 distinct CDR3 sequences, approximately 15% of which are singletons. Sequences were obtained from blood. These receptors all stem from a woman between 18 and 29 years old with Graves' ophthalmopathy. CDR3s include the opening cysteine and the closing phenylalanine or tryptophan. The order of the fields is J gene, clone size, CDR3 length, V gene, D gene, CDR3 protein, CDR3 DNA. D genes are given only for firm matches. Clone size is stated in some rows and not others, as once, few, many or a class when expanded.

j_gene: TRBJ2-1
abundance: NA
len: 13
v_gene: TRBV19
d_gene: NA
CDR3aa: CASRPGLYNEQFF
CDR3nt: TGTGCCAGTAGGCCGGGACTTTACAATGAGCAGTTCTTC

j_gene: TRBJ2-3
abundance: many
len: 14
v_gene: TRBV7-9
d_gene: NA
CDR3aa: CASSLVITEATQYF
CDR3nt: TGTGCCAGCAGCTTAGTCATCACTGAAGCTACGCAGTATTTT

j_gene: TRBJ2-1
abundance: many
len: 15
v_gene: TRBV6-1
d_gene: NA
CDR3aa: CASSESIQGWNEQFF
CDR3nt: TGTGCCAGCAGTGAATCTATACAGGGTTGGAATGAGCAGTTCTTC

j_gene: TRBJ2-7
abundance: NA
len: 14
v_gene: TRBV5-1
d_gene: TRBD2
CDR3aa: CAARGSGSSYEQYF
CDR3nt: TGTGCCGCTAGGGGTAGCGGGAGTTCCTACGAGCAGTACTTC

j_gene: TRBJ2-1
abundance: many
len: 19
v_gene: TRBV7-8
d_gene: TRBD1
CDR3aa: CASSLTRFPGTGGLYEQFF
CDR3nt: TGTGCCAGCAGCCTGACCCGATTTCCCGGGACAGGGGGCTTGTATGAGCAGTTCTTC

j_gene: TRBJ1-2
abundance: few
len: 14
v_gene: TRBV19
d_gene: NA
CDR3aa: CASSIDHSSYGYTF
CDR3nt: TGTGCCAGTAGTATAGACCACAGCTCTTATGGCTACACCTTC

j_gene: TRBJ1-2
abundance: few
len: 13
v_gene: TRBV13
d_gene: NA
CDR3aa: CASSLAGVFGYTF
CDR3nt: TGTGCCAGCAGCTTGGCAGGGGTTTTTGGCTACACCTTC

j_gene: TRBJ1-2
abundance: NA
len: 13
v_gene: TRBV4-1
d_gene: NA
CDR3aa: CASSQIGRHGYTF
CDR3nt: TGCGCCAGCAGCCAAATAGGGCGTCATGGCTACACCTTC

j_gene: TRBJ2-1
abundance: many
len: 12
v_gene: TRBV7-8
d_gene: NA
CDR3aa: CASSLGLNEQFF
CDR3nt: TGTGCCAGCAGCTTAGGCCTCAATGAGCAGTTCTTC

j_gene: TRBJ2-1
abundance: many
len: 16
v_gene: TRBV27
d_gene: TRBD2
CDR3aa: CASSLVAGLGNGEQFF
CDR3nt: TGTGCCAGCAGTTTAGTTGCGGGACTAGGTAATGGGGAGCAGTTCTTC

j_gene: TRBJ2-3
abundance: many
len: 13
v_gene: TRBV20-1
d_gene: NA
CDR3aa: CSASGIKGGTQYF
CDR3nt: TGCAGTGCTAGTGGGATTAAGGGGGGTACGCAGTATTTT

j_gene: TRBJ2-2
abundance: NA
len: 20
v_gene: TRBV19
d_gene: TRBD1
CDR3aa: CASSQGLYRGQGGGTGELFF
CDR3nt: TGTGCCAGTAGTCAGGGATTATACAGGGGGCAAGGTGGAGGCACCGGGGAGCTGTTTTTT

j_gene: TRBJ2-7
abundance: many
len: 19
v_gene: TRBV27
d_gene: TRBD1
CDR3aa: CASSPPRSDRTGYQYEQYF
CDR3nt: TGTGCCAGCAGTCCCCCGCGGAGTGATAGGACAGGATACCAATACGAGCAGTACTTC

j_gene: TRBJ2-3
abundance: NA
len: 15
v_gene: TRBV4-1
d_gene: NA
CDR3aa: CASSQDLGLRQSQYF
CDR3nt: TGCGCCAGCAGCCAAGATCTTGGCTTGCGGCAATCGCAGTATTTT

j_gene: TRBJ2-3
abundance: many
len: 14
v_gene: TRBV30
d_gene: NA
CDR3aa: CAWKARRITDTQYF
CDR3nt: TGTGCCTGGAAAGCACGCCGCATTACAGATACGCAGTATTTT

j_gene: TRBJ2-2
abundance: few
len: 15
v_gene: TRBV19
d_gene: NA
CDR3aa: CASSIRGLGTGELFF
CDR3nt: TGTGCCAGTAGTATAAGGGGTCTGGGCACCGGGGAGCTGTTTTTT

j_gene: TRBJ2-3
abundance: many
len: 16
v_gene: TRBV6-1
d_gene: NA
CDR3aa: CASREGTARFTDTQYF
CDR3nt: TGTGCCAGCAGGGAGGGGACAGCAAGGTTCACAGATACGCAGTATTTT

j_gene: TRBJ1-6
abundance: many
len: 15
v_gene: TRBV28
d_gene: TRBD1
CDR3aa: CASSSETGVGSPLHF
CDR3nt: TGTGCCAGCAGTTCCGAGACAGGGGTGGGTTCACCCCTCCACTTT

j_gene: TRBJ1-2
abundance: NA
len: 13
v_gene: TRBV27
d_gene: NA
CDR3aa: CASSTRGGEGYTF
CDR3nt: TGTGCCAGCAGTACCCGCGGAGGAGAGGGCTACACCTTC

j_gene: TRBJ2-2
abundance: many
len: 14
v_gene: TRBV28
d_gene: NA
CDR3aa: CASRQSGATGELFF
CDR3nt: TGTGCCAGCAGGCAAAGCGGAGCCACCGGGGAGCTGTTTTTT

j_gene: TRBJ2-7
abundance: many
len: 11
v_gene: TRBV7-2
d_gene: NA
CDR3aa: CASSLENEQYF
CDR3nt: TGTGCCAGCAGCTTAGAAAACGAGCAGTACTTC

j_gene: TRBJ2-4
abundance: many
len: 14
v_gene: TRBV27
d_gene: NA
CDR3aa: CASSSEGAKNIQYF
CDR3nt: TGTGCCAGCAGTTCAGAAGGAGCCAAAAACATTCAGTACTTC

j_gene: TRBJ1-4
abundance: few
len: 13
v_gene: TRBV12-3/TRBV12-4
d_gene: NA
CDR3aa: CASSFLGEEKLFF
CDR3nt: TGTGCCAGCAGTTTTCTAGGGGAGGAAAAACTGTTTTTT

j_gene: TRBJ1-4
abundance: few
len: 14
v_gene: TRBV28
d_gene: NA
CDR3aa: CATTAEETNEKLFF
CDR3nt: TGTGCCACTACCGCAGAGGAGACTAATGAAAAACTGTTTTTT

j_gene: TRBJ2-1
abundance: many
len: 17
v_gene: TRBV12-3/TRBV12-4
d_gene: TRBD1
CDR3aa: CASSPPPGGYSYNEQFF
CDR3nt: TGTGCCAGCAGTCCTCCCCCAGGGGGCTATTCCTACAATGAGCAGTTCTTC

j_gene: TRBJ2-1
abundance: few
len: 16
v_gene: TRBV7-9
d_gene: TRBD2
CDR3aa: CASSLSGTAFYNEQFF
CDR3nt: TGTGCCAGCAGCTTAAGCGGGACGGCTTTTTACAATGAGCAGTTCTTC

j_gene: TRBJ2-3
abundance: few
len: 14
v_gene: TRBV11-2
d_gene: NA
CDR3aa: CASGQGSLIDTQYF
CDR3nt: TGTGCCAGCGGGCAAGGTTCTCTCATAGATACGCAGTATTTT

j_gene: TRBJ1-2
abundance: many
len: 14
v_gene: TRBV3-1
d_gene: NA
CDR3aa: CASSLGGQAYGYTF
CDR3nt: TGTGCCAGCAGCCTGGGTGGGCAGGCCTATGGCTACACCTTC

j_gene: TRBJ1-1
abundance: few
len: 13
v_gene: TRBV6-1
d_gene: NA
CDR3aa: CASSDSPRPQAFF
CDR3nt: TGTGCCAGCAGCGACAGCCCTCGTCCCCAAGCTTTCTTT

j_gene: TRBJ2-3
abundance: NA
len: 18
v_gene: TRBV29-1
d_gene: TRBD2
CDR3aa: CSVEGLAGGSVSTDTQYF
CDR3nt: TGCAGCGTTGAAGGCCTAGCGGGAGGATCTGTTAGCACAGATACGCAGTATTTT

j_gene: TRBJ1-1
abundance: NA
len: 15
v_gene: TRBV24-1
d_gene: NA
CDR3aa: CATSDYPGANTEAFF
CDR3nt: TGTGCCACCAGTGATTATCCAGGGGCGAACACTGAAGCTTTCTTT

j_gene: TRBJ2-7
abundance: many
len: 16
v_gene: TRBV27
d_gene: TRBD2
CDR3aa: CASTPLSGLAAHEQYF
CDR3nt: TGTGCCAGCACCCCTTTGTCGGGACTAGCGGCCCACGAGCAGTACTTC

j_gene: TRBJ2-5
abundance: many
len: 16
v_gene: TRBV9
d_gene: NA
CDR3aa: CASSVLDSGMWETQYF
CDR3nt: TGTGCCAGCAGCGTCCTAGACTCGGGGATGTGGGAGACCCAGTACTTC

j_gene: TRBJ1-6
abundance: few
len: 17
v_gene: TRBV6-1
d_gene: NA
CDR3aa: CASRPSPGGFGYSPLHF
CDR3nt: TGTGCCAGCAGGCCTAGCCCCGGGGGGTTTGGATACTCACCCCTCCACTTT

j_gene: TRBJ2-5
abundance: NA
len: 15
v_gene: TRBV24-1
d_gene: NA
CDR3aa: CATSEDIGGPETQYF
CDR3nt: TGTGCCACCAGTGAGGACATTGGAGGTCCCGAGACCCAGTACTTC

j_gene: TRBJ2-2
abundance: NA
len: 15
v_gene: TRBV20-1
d_gene: NA
CDR3aa: CSAMGTRGGTGELFF
CDR3nt: TGCAGTGCTATGGGAACAAGAGGGGGCACCGGGGAGCTGTTTTTT

j_gene: TRBJ2-2
abundance: NA
len: 16
v_gene: TRBV27
d_gene: NA
CDR3aa: CASNRARRVNTGELFF
CDR3nt: TGTGCCAGCAATCGCGCGCGGAGGGTGAACACCGGGGAGCTGTTTTTT

j_gene: TRBJ2-5
abundance: many
len: 15
v_gene: TRBV11-1
d_gene: TRBD1
CDR3aa: CASSLARGTGAAQYF
CDR3nt: TGTGCCAGCAGCTTAGCGCGGGGGACAGGGGCGGCCCAGTACTTC

j_gene: TRBJ2-1
abundance: NA
len: 12
v_gene: TRBV5-6
d_gene: NA
CDR3aa: CASRLVQGPQFF
CDR3nt: TGTGCCAGCAGGCTCGTACAGGGTCCGCAGTTCTTC

j_gene: TRBJ1-1
abundance: few
len: 13
v_gene: TRBV14
d_gene: NA
CDR3aa: CASSHNWNTEAFF
CDR3nt: TGTGCCAGCAGCCATAACTGGAACACTGAAGCTTTCTTT

j_gene: TRBJ2-2
abundance: NA
len: 20
v_gene: TRBV4-1
d_gene: TRBD1
CDR3aa: CASSQSLTKGQGINTGELFF
CDR3nt: TGCGCCAGCAGCCAATCCCTCACGAAGGGACAGGGGATTAACACCGGGGAGCTGTTTTTT

j_gene: TRBJ1-5
abundance: NA
len: 16
v_gene: TRBV4-1
d_gene: TRBD1
CDR3aa: CASSQEEGQGAQPQHF
CDR3nt: TGCGCCAGCAGCCAAGAAGAGGGACAGGGGGCTCAGCCCCAGCATTTT

j_gene: TRBJ1-3
abundance: NA
len: 17
v_gene: TRBV19
d_gene: TRBD1
CDR3aa: CASSIRTGYDSGNTIYF
CDR3nt: TGTGCCAGTAGTATCCGGACAGGGTACGACTCTGGAAACACCATATATTTT

j_gene: TRBJ1-2
abundance: NA
len: 11
v_gene: TRBV12-5
d_gene: NA
CDR3aa: CASGLYYGYTF
CDR3nt: TGTGCTAGTGGTTTGTACTATGGCTACACCTTC

j_gene: TRBJ2-7
abundance: many
len: 14
v_gene: TRBV7-4
d_gene: NA
CDR3aa: CASSPRRFCYEQYF
CDR3nt: TGTGCCAGCAGCCCCCGCAGGTTCTGCTACGAGCAGTACTTC

j_gene: TRBJ2-7
abundance: many
len: 14
v_gene: TRBV11-2
d_gene: NA
CDR3aa: CASSLSAESYEQYF
CDR3nt: TGTGCCAGCAGCTTGAGTGCGGAATCCTACGAGCAGTACTTC

j_gene: TRBJ2-5
abundance: few
len: 16
v_gene: TRBV5-8
d_gene: NA
CDR3aa: CASSLAGAQLGETQYF
CDR3nt: TGTGCCAGCAGCTTGGCCGGGGCTCAACTCGGGGAGACCCAGTACTTC

j_gene: TRBJ2-1
abundance: few
len: 15
v_gene: TRBV30
d_gene: TRBD1
CDR3aa: CAWSRGQGAYNEQFF
CDR3nt: TGTGCCTGGAGCCGGGGACAGGGTGCCTACAATGAGCAGTTCTTC

j_gene: TRBJ2-7
abundance: NA
len: 19
v_gene: TRBV6-9
d_gene: NA
CDR3aa: CASSYPPAGEAIPANEQYF
CDR3nt: TGTGCCAGCAGTTACCCCCCGGCAGGGGAGGCAATCCCAGCTAACGAGCAGTACTTC

j_gene: TRBJ2-7
abundance: many
len: 16
v_gene: TRBV2
d_gene: NA
CDR3aa: CASRKGRGGGLYEQYF
CDR3nt: TGTGCCAGCAGGAAGGGGAGAGGGGGGGGCCTCTACGAGCAGTACTTC

j_gene: TRBJ2-7
abundance: many
len: 13
v_gene: TRBV28
d_gene: NA
CDR3aa: CASSFPSSYEQYF
CDR3nt: TGTGCCAGCAGTTTCCCTAGCTCCTACGAGCAGTACTTC

j_gene: TRBJ2-7
abundance: many
len: 14
v_gene: TRBV11-1
d_gene: NA
CDR3aa: CASSPDSLSYEQYF
CDR3nt: TGTGCCAGCAGCCCAGACAGCCTCTCCTACGAGCAGTACTTC

j_gene: TRBJ1-6
abundance: NA
len: 13
v_gene: TRBV4-3
d_gene: NA
CDR3aa: CASSQEPNSPLHF
CDR3nt: TGCGCCAGCAGCCAAGAGCCGAATTCACCCCTCCACTTT

j_gene: TRBJ1-2
abundance: once
len: 11
v_gene: TRBV6-9
d_gene: TRBD1
CDR3aa: CASSWTGPHTF
CDR3nt: TGTGCCAGCAGTTGGACAGGGCCCCACACCTTC

j_gene: TRBJ2-4
abundance: many
len: 13
v_gene: TRBV3-1
d_gene: NA
CDR3aa: CASSPSGGNIQYF
CDR3nt: TGTGCCAGCAGCCCGTCTGGGGGAAACATTCAGTACTTC

j_gene: TRBJ1-2
abundance: many
len: 17
v_gene: TRBV28
d_gene: TRBD1
CDR3aa: CASSLLGTGGSFYGYTF
CDR3nt: TGTGCCAGCAGTTTATTAGGGACAGGGGGTTCGTTCTATGGCTACACCTTC

j_gene: TRBJ2-7
abundance: many
len: 15
v_gene: TRBV27
d_gene: NA
CDR3aa: CASTPTRDGAHEQYF
CDR3nt: TGTGCCAGCACACCGACACGGGACGGAGCCCACGAGCAGTACTTC